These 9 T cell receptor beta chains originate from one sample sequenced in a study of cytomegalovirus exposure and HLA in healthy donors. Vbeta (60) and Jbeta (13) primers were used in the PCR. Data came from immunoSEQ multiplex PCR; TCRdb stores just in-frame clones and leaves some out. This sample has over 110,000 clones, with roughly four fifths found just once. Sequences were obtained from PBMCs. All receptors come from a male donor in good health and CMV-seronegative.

CDR3 residues: CASSLFTDEQYF. CDR3 nucleotides: TGTGCCAGCAGCTTATTCACGGACGAGCAGTACTTC. The chain employs TRBV7-8 and TRBJ2-7; D unclear. Trimming shortened V by 2 bases and J by 5 bases, and 7 bases separated the two germline ends. There are 12 residues in the CDR3. CDR1 and CDR2 (germline): SGHVS, FQNEAQ.

The CDR3 coding sequence is TGTGCCAGCAGGTCCTATAGCGGGGAGGGGGTCAATGAGCAGTTCTTC. Amino acids: CASRSYSGEGVNEQFF. The chain joins TRBV27 to TRBJ2-1, with TRBD2 matching 8 bases. This CDR3 contains 16 residues. Germline lookup yields CDR1 MNHEY and CDR2 SMNVEV (reference sequence). Trimming at V came to 6 bases and at J to 6 bases, leaving 13 bases not matched to a gene.

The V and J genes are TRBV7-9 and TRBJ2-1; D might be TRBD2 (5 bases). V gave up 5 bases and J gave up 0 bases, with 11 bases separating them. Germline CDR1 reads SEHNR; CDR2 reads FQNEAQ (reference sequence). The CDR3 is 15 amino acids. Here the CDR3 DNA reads TGTGCCAGCAGCCCTCCGGGGAGCTCCTACAATGAGCAGTTCTTC. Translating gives CASSPPGSSYNEQFF.

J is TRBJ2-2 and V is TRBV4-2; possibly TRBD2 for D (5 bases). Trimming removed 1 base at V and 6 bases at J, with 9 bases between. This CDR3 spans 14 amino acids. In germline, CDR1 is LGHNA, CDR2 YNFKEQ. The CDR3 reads CASSQVEGPGELFF. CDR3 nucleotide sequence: TGTGCCAGCAGCCAAGTTGAGGGCCCCGGGGAGCTGTTTTTT.

Here the CDR3 DNA reads TGTGCCAGCAGCATAGGGGGTACCTACGAGCAGTACTTC. It translates to CASSIGGTYEQYF. The chain recombines TRBV5-6 with TRBJ2-5; a weak D match, TRBD1 (6 bases). The end of the DNA is better explained by TRBJ2-7, so the J call may be wrong. This CDR3 contains 13 residues. CDR1 is SGHDT and CDR2 is YYEEEE in the germline V gene.

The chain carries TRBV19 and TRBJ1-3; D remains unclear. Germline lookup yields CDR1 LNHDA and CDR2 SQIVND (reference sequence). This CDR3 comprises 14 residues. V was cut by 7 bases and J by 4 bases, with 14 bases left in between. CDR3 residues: CASTRFEGGNTIYF. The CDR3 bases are TGTGCCAGTACTAGGTTTGAAGGCGGAAACACCATATATTTT.

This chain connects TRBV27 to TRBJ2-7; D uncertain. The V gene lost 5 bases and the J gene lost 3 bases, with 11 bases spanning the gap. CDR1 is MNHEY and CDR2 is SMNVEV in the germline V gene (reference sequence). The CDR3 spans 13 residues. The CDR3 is CASSSKQDYEQYF. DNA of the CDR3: TGTGCCAGCAGTAGCAAGCAGGACTACGAGCAGTACTTC.

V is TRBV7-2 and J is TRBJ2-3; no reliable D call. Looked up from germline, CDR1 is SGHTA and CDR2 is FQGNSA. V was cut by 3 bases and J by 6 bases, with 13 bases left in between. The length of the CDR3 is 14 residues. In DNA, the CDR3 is TGTGCCAGCAGCTTCGTCGCCCCACTTGATACGCAGTATTTT. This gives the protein CASSFVAPLDTQYF.

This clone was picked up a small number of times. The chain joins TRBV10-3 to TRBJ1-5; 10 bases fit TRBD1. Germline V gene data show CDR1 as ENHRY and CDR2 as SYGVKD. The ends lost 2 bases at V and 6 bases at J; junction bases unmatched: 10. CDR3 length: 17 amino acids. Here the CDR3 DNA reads TGTGCCATCAGTGAGGGAGGGGGGACAGGGGACACTCAGCCCCAGCATTTT. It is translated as CAISEGGGTGDTQPQHF.